Each of the 6 T cell receptor beta chains below was sequenced from the same sample in a study of response to subunit inactivated influenza vaccine. TCRdb called the RT-PCR reads again in MiXCR, with one record for every CDR3 protein. The data show hundreds of thousands of distinct CDR3 sequences, around 13% seen once. The specimen was PBMCs from blood, collected around 14 days before vaccination. These receptors were collected from a man in his forties or fifties who received an inactivated influenza vaccine.

The rearrangement uses TRBV7-9 and TRBJ2-3, with 7 bases identical to TRBD2. Per germline, CDR1 SEHNR and CDR2 FQNEAQ (reference sequence). This CDR3 has 14 amino acids. V gave up 4 bases and J gave up 4 bases; unmatched junction bases: 5. Here the CDR3 DNA reads TGTGCCAGCAGCTGGGGGGGAGAATCAGATACGCAGTATTTT. Translation gives CASSWGGESDTQYF. Looking up the rest from reference TRBV7-9 and TRBJ2-3 gives the full variable domain: DTGVSQNPRHKITKRGQNVTFRCDPISEHNRLYWYRQTLGQGPEFLTYFQNEAQLEKSRLLSDRFSAERPKGSFSTLEIQRTEQGDSAMYLCASSWGGESDTQYFGPGTRLTVL.

This clonotype was seen more than once but under ten times. This sequence joins TRBV5-1 and TRBJ2-7; D possibly uses TRBD1 or TRBD2 (5 bases each). Germline V gene sequence: CDR1 SGHRS, CDR2 YFSETQ. V lost 1 base to trimming and J lost 1 base, with 15 bases between them. CDR3 length: 16 amino acids. CDR3 DNA sequence: TGCGCCAGCAGCTTGACGCTCGGGACGGTTTCCTACGAGCAGTACTTC. It yields the protein CASSLTLGTVSYEQYF.

A single count supports this clonotype. One end of the junction does not line up with germline, which may come from a read error. CDR3 DNA sequence: TGTGCCCGCAGCCGGGGACTATTATCCCCCCGGAGCACAGATACGCAGTATTTT. Its translation is CARSRGLLSPRSTDTQYF. The chain has TRBV6-4 and TRBJ2-3; 7 bases agree with TRBD2. The CDR3 is 18 residues long. Germline CDR1 and CDR2: MRHNA and SNTAGT.

The chain joins TRBV7-8 to TRBJ2-7; D might be TRBD1 (6 bases). From germline, CDR1 is SGHVS and CDR2 FQNEAQ. V was clipped by 1 base and J by 3 bases, with 10 bases between them. This CDR3 contains 14 residues. CDR3 nucleotide sequence: TGTGCCAGCAGCTTAGTCCAGGGGAACTACGAGCAGTACTTC. Protein: CASSLVQGNYEQYF.

This clonotype was detected a few times. The V gene is TRBV4-3, the J gene TRBJ2-1; 10 bases map to TRBD2. J gave up 5 bases and V 0 bases, and 10 bases lay outside the gene matches. The CDR3 has 18 residues. The germline V gene encodes CDR1 LGHNA and CDR2 YSLEER. The CDR3 region has the DNA TGCGCCAGCAGCCAAGATGAAGGCCTAGCGGGAGTTGACAATGAGCAGTTCTTC. Encoded protein: CASSQDEGLAGVDNEQFF.

This chain connects TRBV30 to TRBJ2-3; D remains unclear. In germline, CDR1 is GTSNPN, CDR2 SVGIG (reference sequence). Trimming left V 3 bases short and J 2 bases short, with 6 bases between. The CDR3 is 12 residues long. The DNA of the CDR3 is TGTGCCTGGAGGACCTACACAGATACGCAGTATTTT. Encoded protein: CAWRTYTDTQYF.